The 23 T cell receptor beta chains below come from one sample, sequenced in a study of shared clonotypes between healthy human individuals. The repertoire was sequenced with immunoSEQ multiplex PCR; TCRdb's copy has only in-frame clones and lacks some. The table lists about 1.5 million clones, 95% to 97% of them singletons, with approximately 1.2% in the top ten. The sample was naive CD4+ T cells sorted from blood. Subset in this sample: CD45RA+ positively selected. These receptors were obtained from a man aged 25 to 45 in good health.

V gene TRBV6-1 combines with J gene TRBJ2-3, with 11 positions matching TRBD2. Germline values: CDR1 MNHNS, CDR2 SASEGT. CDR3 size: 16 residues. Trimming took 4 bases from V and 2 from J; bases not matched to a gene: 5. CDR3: CASSALAGGNTDTQYF. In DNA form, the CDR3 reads TGTGCCAGCAGTGCCCTAGCGGGAGGTAACACAGATACGCAGTATTTT.

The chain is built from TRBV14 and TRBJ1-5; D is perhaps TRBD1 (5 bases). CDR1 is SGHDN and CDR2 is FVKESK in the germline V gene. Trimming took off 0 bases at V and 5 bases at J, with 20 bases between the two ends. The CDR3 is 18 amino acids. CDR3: CASSQDLPDSPPDQPQHF. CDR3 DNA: TGTGCCAGCAGCCAAGATCTTCCCGACAGCCCGCCAGATCAGCCCCAGCATTTT.

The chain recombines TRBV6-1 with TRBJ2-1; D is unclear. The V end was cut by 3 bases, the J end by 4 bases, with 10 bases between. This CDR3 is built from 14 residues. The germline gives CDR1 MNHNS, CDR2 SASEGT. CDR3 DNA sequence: TGTGCCAGCAGTGATATTTACCGGTACAATGAGCAGTTCTTC. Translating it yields CASSDIYRYNEQFF.

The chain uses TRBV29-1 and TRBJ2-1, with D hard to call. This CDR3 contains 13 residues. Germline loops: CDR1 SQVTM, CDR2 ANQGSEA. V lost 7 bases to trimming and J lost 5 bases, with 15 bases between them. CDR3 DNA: TGCAGCGCCCGGACGGATTCCAACAATGAGCAGTTCTTC. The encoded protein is CSARTDSNNEQFF.

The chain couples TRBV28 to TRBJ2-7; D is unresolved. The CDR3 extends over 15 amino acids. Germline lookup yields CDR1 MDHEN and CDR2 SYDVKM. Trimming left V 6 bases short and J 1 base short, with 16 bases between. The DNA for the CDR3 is TGTGCCAGCAGCCGATCGCCTACAGAATCCTACGAGCAGTACTTC. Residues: CASSRSPTESYEQYF.

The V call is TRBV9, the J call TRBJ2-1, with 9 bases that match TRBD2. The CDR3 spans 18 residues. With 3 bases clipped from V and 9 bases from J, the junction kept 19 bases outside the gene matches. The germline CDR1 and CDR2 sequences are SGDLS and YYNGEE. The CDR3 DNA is TGTGCCAGCAGCGAGCAGCCCAGGGGCGGGAGGGCATCGGCTGAGCAGTTCTTC. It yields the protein CASSEQPRGGRASAEQFF. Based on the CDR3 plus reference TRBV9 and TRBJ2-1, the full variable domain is DSGVTQTPKHLITATGQRVTLRCSPRSGDLSVYWYQQSLDQGLQFLIQYYNGEERAKGNILERFSAQQFPDLHSELNLSSLELGDSALYFCASSEQPRGGRASAEQFFGPGTRLTVL.

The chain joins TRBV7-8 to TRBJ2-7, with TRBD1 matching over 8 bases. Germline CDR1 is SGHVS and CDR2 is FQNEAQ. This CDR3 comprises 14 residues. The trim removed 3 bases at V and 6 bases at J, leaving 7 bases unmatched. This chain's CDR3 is CASSLDRALSEQYF. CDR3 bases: TGTGCCAGCAGCTTGGACAGGGCGCTTTCCGAGCAGTACTTC.

The CDR3 coding sequence is TGTGCCAGCAGCTTGGAGTTGCGGTCCTACGAGCAGTACTTC. It encodes CASSLELRSYEQYF. The chain uses TRBV5-4 and TRBJ2-7, with no clear D. This CDR3 is 14 amino acids long. The V and J ends lost 0 bases and 1 base respectively, with 8 bases between them. The germline V gene encodes CDR1 SGHNT and CDR2 YYREEE (reference sequence).

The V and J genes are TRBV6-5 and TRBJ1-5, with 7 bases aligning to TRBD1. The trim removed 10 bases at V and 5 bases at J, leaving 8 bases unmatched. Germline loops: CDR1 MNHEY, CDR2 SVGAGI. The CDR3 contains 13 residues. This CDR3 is CATAQGRDQPQHF. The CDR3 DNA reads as TGTGCCACCGCACAGGGGAGGGATCAGCCCCAGCATTTT.

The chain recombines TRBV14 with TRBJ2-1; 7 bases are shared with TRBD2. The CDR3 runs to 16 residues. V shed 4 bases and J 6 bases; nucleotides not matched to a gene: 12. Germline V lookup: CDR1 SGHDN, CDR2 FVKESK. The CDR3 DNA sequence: TGTGCCAGCAGCCCTCGGGCGGGAGCGGTTGGCAATGAGCAGTTCTTC. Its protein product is CASSPRAGAVGNEQFF.

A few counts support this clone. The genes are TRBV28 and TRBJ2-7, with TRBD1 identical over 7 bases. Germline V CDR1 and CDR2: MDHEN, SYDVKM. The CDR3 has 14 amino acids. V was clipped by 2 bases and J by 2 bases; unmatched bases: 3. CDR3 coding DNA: TGTGCCAGCAGTTTAATAACAGGGGCCTACGAGCAGTACTTC. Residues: CASSLITGAYEQYF.

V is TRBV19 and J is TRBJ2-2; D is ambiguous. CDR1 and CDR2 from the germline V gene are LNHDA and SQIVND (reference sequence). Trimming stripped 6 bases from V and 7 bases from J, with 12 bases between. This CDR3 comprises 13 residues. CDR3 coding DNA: TGTGCCAGTAGAAAAATAGGGTTCGGGGAGCTGTTTTTT. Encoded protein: CASRKIGFGELFF.

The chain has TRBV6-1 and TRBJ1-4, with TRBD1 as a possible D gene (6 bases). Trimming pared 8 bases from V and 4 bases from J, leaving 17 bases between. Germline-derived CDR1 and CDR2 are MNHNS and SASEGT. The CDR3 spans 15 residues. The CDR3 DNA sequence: TGTGCCAGCGGGGGACACCGGATCGTTAATGAAAAACTGTTTTTT. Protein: CASGGHRIVNEKLFF.

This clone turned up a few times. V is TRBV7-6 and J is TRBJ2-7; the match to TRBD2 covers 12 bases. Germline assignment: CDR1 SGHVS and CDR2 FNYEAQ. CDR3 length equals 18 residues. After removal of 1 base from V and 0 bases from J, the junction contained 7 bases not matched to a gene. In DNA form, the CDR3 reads TGTGCCAGCAGCTTAGTACTAGCGGGAGGCCCCAGCTCCTACGAGCAGTACTTC. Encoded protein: CASSLVLAGGPSSYEQYF.

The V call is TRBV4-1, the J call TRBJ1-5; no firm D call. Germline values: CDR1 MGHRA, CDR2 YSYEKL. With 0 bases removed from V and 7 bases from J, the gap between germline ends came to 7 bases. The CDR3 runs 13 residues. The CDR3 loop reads CASSQEVFQPQHF. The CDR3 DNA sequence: TGCGCCAGCAGCCAAGAGGTTTTCCAGCCCCAGCATTTT.

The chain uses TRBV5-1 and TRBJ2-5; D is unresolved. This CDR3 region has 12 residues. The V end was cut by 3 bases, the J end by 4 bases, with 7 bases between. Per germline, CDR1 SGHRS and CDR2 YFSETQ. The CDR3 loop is CASSWTLETQYF. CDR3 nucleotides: TGCGCCAGCAGCTGGACCTTAGAGACCCAGTACTTC.

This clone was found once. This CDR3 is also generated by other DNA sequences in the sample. CDR3 in amino acids: CASSLGGTSYEQYF. In DNA form, the CDR3 reads TGTGCCAGCAGCTTGGGGGGGACATCCTACGAGCAGTACTTC. This chain connects TRBV5-4 to TRBJ2-7; a weak D match, TRBD1 (6 bases). This CDR3 contains 14 residues. The V and J ends lost 0 bases and 1 base respectively, with 8 bases between them. The V gene's germline CDR1 is SGHNT and CDR2 YYREEE (reference sequence). Filled out from reference TRBV5-4 and TRBJ2-7, the complete variable domain reads ETGVTQSPTHLIKTRGQQVTLRCSSQSGHNTVSWYQQALGQGPQFIFQYYREEENGRGNFPPRFSGLQFPNYSSELNVNALELDDSALYLCASSLGGTSYEQYFGPGTRLTVT.

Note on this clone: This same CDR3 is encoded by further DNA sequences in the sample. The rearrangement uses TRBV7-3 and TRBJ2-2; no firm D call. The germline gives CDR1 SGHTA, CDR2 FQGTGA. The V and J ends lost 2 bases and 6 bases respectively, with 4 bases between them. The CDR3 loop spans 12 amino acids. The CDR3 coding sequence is TGTGCCAGCAGCTTAGCCGCCGGGGAGCTGTTTTTT. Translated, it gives CASSLAAGELFF.

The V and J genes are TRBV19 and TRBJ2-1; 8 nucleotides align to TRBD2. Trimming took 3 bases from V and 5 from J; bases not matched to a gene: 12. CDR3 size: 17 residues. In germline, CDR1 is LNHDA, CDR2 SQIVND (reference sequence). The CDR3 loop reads CASSIFYRAGVNNEQFF. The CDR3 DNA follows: TGTGCCAGTAGTATTTTCTATCGAGCGGGAGTCAACAATGAGCAGTTCTTC.

The CDR3 sequence is CASSVAGEIADTQYF. The CDR3 region has the DNA TGTGCCAGCAGCGTCGCCGGAGAGATCGCAGATACGCAGTATTTT. The J gene is TRBJ2-3, the V gene TRBV9, with D unclear. The V end was cut by 2 bases, the J end by 4 bases, with 14 bases between. The CDR3 totals 15 residues. Germline V gene data show CDR1 as SGDLS and CDR2 as YYNGEE.

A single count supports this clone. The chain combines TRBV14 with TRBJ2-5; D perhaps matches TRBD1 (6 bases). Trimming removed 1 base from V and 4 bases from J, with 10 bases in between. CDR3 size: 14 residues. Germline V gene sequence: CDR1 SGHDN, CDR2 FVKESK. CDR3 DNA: TGTGCCAGCAGCCAAGTCTTAGGGGGAGAGACCCAGTACTTC. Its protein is CASSQVLGGETQYF. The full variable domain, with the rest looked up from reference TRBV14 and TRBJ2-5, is EAGVTQFPSHSVIEKGQTVTLRCDPISGHDNLYWYRRVMGKEIKFLLHFVKESKQDESGMPNNRFLAERTGGTYSTLKVQPAELEDSGVYFCASSQVLGGETQYFGPGTRLLVL.

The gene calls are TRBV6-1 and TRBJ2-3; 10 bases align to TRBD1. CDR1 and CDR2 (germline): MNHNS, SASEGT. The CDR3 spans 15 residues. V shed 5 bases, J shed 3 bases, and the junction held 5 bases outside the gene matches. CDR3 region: CASSSRQGATDTQYF. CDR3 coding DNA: TGTGCCAGCAGTAGCCGACAGGGGGCGACAGATACGCAGTATTTT.

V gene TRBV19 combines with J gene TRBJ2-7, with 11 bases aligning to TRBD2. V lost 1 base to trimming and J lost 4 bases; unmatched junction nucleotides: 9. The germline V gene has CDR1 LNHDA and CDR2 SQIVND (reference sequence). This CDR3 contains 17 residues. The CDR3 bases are TGTGCCAGTAGTATAGTACTAGCGGGAGTTATCGGATACGAGCAGTACTTC. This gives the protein CASSIVLAGVIGYEQYF. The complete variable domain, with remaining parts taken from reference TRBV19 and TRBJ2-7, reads DGGITQSPKYLFRKEGQNVTLSCEQNLNHDAMYWYRQDPGQGLRLIYYSQIVNDFQKGDIAEGYSVSREKKESFPLTVTSAQKNPTAFYLCASSIVLAGVIGYEQYFGPGTRLTVT.